This T cell receptor (beta chain) was sequenced for a study of cytomegalovirus exposure and HLA in healthy donors. Study findings and constraints: Analysis performed later found 16,951 TCR beta sequences associated with HLA alleles at 0.05 false discovery rate.

60 Vbeta and 13 Jbeta primers were used in PCR. Authors' analysis steps: It was a later analysis that counted about 80 million unique TCR beta chains, of which around 11 million were shared. Produced via immunoSEQ multiplex PCR; TCRdb's table is partial and in-frame only. The V and J calls and the clone size are those of that table, but D and trimming were determined from the DNA. The sample contains tens of thousands of clones, approximately 72% of which appear only once. Note on this clone: What it recognizes is unknown.

CDR1 is MNHNS, CDR2 SASEGT, per germline. J was trimmed by 0 bases and V by 4 bases; bases with no gene match: 8. The CDR3 extends over 17 amino acids. The V gene is TRBV6-1, the J gene TRBJ1-2, with 10 bases aligning to TRBD1. The sequencing sample was made of PBMCs. This TCR derives from a man aged 50 to 60 in good health and CMV-seropositive. The CDR3 loop reads CASSVRDRGMANYGYTF. For the CDR3, the DNA is TGTGCCAGCAGTGTCCGGGACAGGGGAATGGCTAACTATGGCTACACCTTC.